Presented here are 17 T cell receptor beta chains from one specimen sequenced in a study of blood T cell repertoires in COVID-19. TCRdb's copy holds only in-frame clones and misses some; the assay was immunoSEQ multiplex PCR. The table includes approximately 100,000 clones, around 90% detected once. Source material: peripheral blood. These TCRs come from a woman between 55 and 75 years old with acute or convalescent COVID-19.

This clone was counted only a few times. V and J are TRBV7-9 and TRBJ2-1; TRBD2 agrees at 8 bases. Germline trimming cut 5 bases from V and 7 bases from J; bases unmatched to any gene: 22. CDR1 and CDR2 from the germline V gene are SEHNR and FQNEAQ (reference sequence). The CDR3 is 19 residues long. The CDR3 loop reads CASSTSKTIAGLKPNEQFF. CDR3 nucleotide sequence: TGTGCCAGCAGCACAAGCAAGACAATAGCGGGACTCAAGCCTAATGAGCAGTTCTTC.

CDR3 sequence reads: CASSEARGDQPQHF. In DNA, the CDR3 is TGTGCCAGCAGTGAAGCCCGGGGGGATCAGCCCCAGCATTTT. The rearrangement joins TRBV2 to TRBJ1-5; tentative D call: TRBD1 (5 bases). The CDR3 covers 14 residues. Germline V gene lookup returns CDR1 SNHLY and CDR2 FYNNEI. V lost 0 bases and J 5 bases, leaving 8 bases between the germline ends.

The chain links TRBV3-1 (or the pseudogene TRBV3-2) to TRBJ2-1; 8 nucleotides match TRBD2. With 3 bases clipped from V and 9 bases from J, the junction kept 10 bases outside the gene matches. The CDR3 spans 15 residues. CDR1 is LGHDT and CDR2 is YNNKEL in the germline V gene (reference sequence). CDR3 in amino acids: CASSQAATAGGEQFF. The CDR3, as DNA: TGTGCCAGCAGCCAGGCCGCGACGGCGGGAGGTGAGCAGTTCTTC.

The rearrangement uses TRBV5-1 and TRBJ1-2; TRBD1 matches 8 bases. The CDR3 spans 14 residues. With V trimmed by 3 bases and J by 8 bases, 9 bases remained unmatched. Germline V gene lookup returns CDR1 SGHRS and CDR2 YFSETQ. This CDR3 is CASSSRDRLWGYTF. The CDR3 bases are TGCGCCAGCAGCTCCCGGGACAGGCTTTGGGGCTACACCTTC.

The gene calls are TRBV7-2 and TRBJ2-7; the D is unclear. The V end was cut by 3 bases, the J end by 0 bases, with 12 bases between. This CDR3 is built from 15 residues. Germline lookup yields CDR1 SGHTA and CDR2 FQGNSA. Here the CDR3 reads CASSFLLSSSYEQYF. The CDR3 coding sequence is TGTGCCAGCAGCTTTTTGCTGAGTAGCTCCTACGAGCAGTACTTC.

The rearrangement uses TRBV25-1 and TRBJ2-1, with 13 bases lining up with TRBD2. Trimming at V came to 6 bases and at J to 6 bases, leaving 8 bases not matched to a gene. The CDR3 consists of 16 residues. Germline V CDR1 and CDR2: MGHDK, SYGVNS. The CDR3 sequence: CASSPGLAGVPNEQFF. The CDR3, as DNA: TGTGCCAGCAGCCCCGGACTAGCGGGAGTTCCCAATGAGCAGTTCTTC.

V gene TRBV2 combines with J gene TRBJ2-2; unclear D gene. The CDR3 length is 14 residues. Trimming took off 8 bases at V and 1 base at J, with 11 bases between the two ends. Germline V gene lookup returns CDR1 SNHLY and CDR2 FYNNEI. CDR3 sequence: CASGNAVNTGELFF. The CDR3 DNA reads as TGTGCCAGCGGTAACGCGGTGAACACCGGGGAGCTGTTTTTT. The whole variable domain, filled in from reference TRBV2 and TRBJ2-2, reads EPEVTQTPSHQVTQMGQEVILRCVPISNHLYFYWYRQILGQKVEFLVSFYNNEISEKSEIFDDQFSVERPDGSNFTLKIRSTKLEDSAMYFCASGNAVNTGELFFGEGSRLTVL.

CDR3 protein: CASSTTGPRGYTF. The CDR3 bases are TGTGCCAGTAGTACCACAGGTCCTCGGGGCTACACCTTC. The rearrangement joins TRBV19 to TRBJ1-2; tentative D call: TRBD1 (5 bases). V was clipped by 4 bases and J by 8 bases, with 14 bases between them. The germline V gene encodes CDR1 LNHDA and CDR2 SQIVND (reference sequence). This CDR3 comprises 13 residues.

The J gene is TRBJ2-1, the V gene TRBV19; D is ambiguous. V lost 5 bases to trimming and J lost 9 bases, with 8 bases between them. Germline V gene lookup returns CDR1 LNHDA and CDR2 SQIVND (reference sequence). This CDR3 is 11 amino acids long. The CDR3 spells CASSRQSEQFF. DNA for the CDR3: TGTGCCAGTAGTCGCCAGTCTGAGCAGTTCTTC.

This chain uses TRBV5-6 with TRBJ1-5; the D is unclear. The V gene's germline CDR1 is SGHDT and CDR2 YYEEEE. V was pared by 0 bases and J by 1 base, with 8 bases between. The CDR3 is made up of 15 amino acids. The CDR3 nucleotides read TGTGCCAGCAGCTTGGCGCCGGGAAGCAATCAGCCCCAGCATTTT. Protein sequence: CASSLAPGSNQPQHF.

This rearrangement joins TRBV11-2 to TRBJ2-7, with TRBD2 identical over 12 bases. Germline V gene data show CDR1 as SGHAT and CDR2 as FQNNGV. The CDR3 length is 18 residues. Losses at the gene ends were 2 bases for V and 1 base for J; bases not matched to a gene: 9. The CDR3 DNA is TGTGCCAGCAGCTTAACGATCGCACTAGCGGGAGGTTCCTACGAGCAGTACTTC. The encoded protein is CASSLTIALAGGSYEQYF.

This chain connects TRBV9 to TRBJ1-6; D might be TRBD1 (6 bases). V lost 0 bases, J lost 12 bases, and 10 bases lay in between. The length of the CDR3 is 13 residues. Germline CDR1 and CDR2: SGDLS and YYNGEE. In nucleotides, the CDR3 is TGTGCCAGCAGCGTAGAGGGGGGGCAACCCCTCCACTTT. Its translation is CASSVEGGQPLHF. The full variable domain, completed using reference TRBV9 and TRBJ1-6, is DSGVTQTPKHLITATGQRVTLRCSPRSGDLSVYWYQQSLDQGLQFLIQYYNGEERAKGNILERFSAQQFPDLHSELNLSSLELGDSALYFCASSVEGGQPLHFGNGTRLTVT.

The V call is TRBV9, the J call TRBJ1-3; 7 bases line up with TRBD1. There are 14 residues in the CDR3. Germline V lookup: CDR1 SGDLS, CDR2 YYNGEE. Trimming cost V 4 bases and J 4 bases; bases outside gene matches: 5. The CDR3 sequence: CASSTTGNGNTIYF. CDR3 DNA: TGTGCCAGCAGCACGACAGGGAACGGAAACACCATATATTTT.

The V call is TRBV9, the J call TRBJ1-6; weak D call: TRBD1 (6 bases). This CDR3 region has 15 residues. Trimming removed 3 bases at V and 6 bases at J, with 13 bases between. Germline CDR1 reads SGDLS; CDR2 reads YYNGEE. The CDR3 loop reads CASSAQGSGNSPLHF. DNA for the CDR3: TGTGCCAGCAGCGCACAGGGATCTGGTAATTCACCCCTCCACTTT.

The gene calls are TRBV28 and TRBJ1-1, with 7 bases identical to TRBD1. After removal of 6 bases from V and 6 bases from J, the junction contained 13 bases not matched to a gene. The CDR3 has 15 residues. Germline V lookup: CDR1 MDHEN, CDR2 SYDVKM. CDR3 loop: CASSPTRQGAAEAFF. The CDR3 nucleotides read TGTGCCAGCAGCCCTACTCGACAGGGCGCGGCTGAAGCTTTCTTT.

The table lists this clone with a few counts. The V gene is TRBV5-1, the J gene TRBJ2-2; tentatively, D is TRBD2 (5 bases). The CDR3 is 15 residues long. The V gene's germline CDR1 is SGHRS and CDR2 YFSETQ. V lost 0 bases and J 4 bases, leaving 10 bases between the germline ends. The CDR3 here is CASSLAVGSTGELFF. CDR3 DNA sequence: TGCGCCAGCAGCTTGGCGGTAGGGAGCACCGGGGAGCTGTTTTTT.

The rearrangement joins TRBV5-1 to TRBJ2-1; 8 nucleotides line up with TRBD2. The CDR3 consists of 14 residues. Per the germline V gene, CDR1 is SGHRS and CDR2 is YFSETQ. With V trimmed by 5 bases and J by 12 bases, 13 bases remained unmatched. The CDR3 loop reads CASRLNSGAPGQFF. The CDR3 DNA reads TGCGCCAGCAGATTGAATAGCGGGGCCCCTGGGCAGTTCTTC.